These T cell receptor beta chains were read from a single sample in a study of T cell changes during pregnancy in multiple sclerosis. Assay: immunoSEQ multiplex PCR; the TCRdb copy retains only in-frame clones and omits some. The sample includes 50,000 to 65,000 clones, 85% to 95% seen only once; the top ten take 0.85% to 1%. Sequenced here: peripheral blood, sampled in the first trimester of pregnancy. The receptor source for this set is a female donor with multiple sclerosis, enrolled in a pregnancy study. Each CDR3 is given with its conserved first and last residue. D genes are given only for firm matches. The size field is filled for only some rows; it gives once, few, many or a size class.

size	D	V	J	CDR3	DNA
NA	NA	TRBV2	TRBJ1-5	CASSEVRVNQPQHF	TGTGCCAGCAGTGAGGTCAGGGTTAATCAGCCCCAGCATTTT
NA	TRBD2	TRBV11-2	TRBJ2-5	CASSSGLAGNQETQYF	TGTGCCAGCAGCTCCGGACTAGCGGGGAACCAAGAGACCCAGTACTTC
NA	TRBD2	TRBV30	TRBJ2-1	CAWSLAGGLSSYNEQFF	TGTGCCTGGAGCCTAGCGGGGGGGCTGAGCTCCTACAATGAGCAGTTCTTC
NA	NA	TRBV7-2	TRBJ1-6	CASSLQGPPQGSPLHF	TGTGCCAGCAGCTTACAGGGGCCACCCCAGGGTTCACCCCTCCACTTT
NA	NA	TRBV30	TRBJ2-2	CAWRRTDNTGELFF	TGTGCCTGGAGGCGGACAGATAACACCGGGGAGCTGTTTTTT
NA	NA	TRBV5-8	TRBJ1-6	CASSLGRGNSPLHF	TGTGCCAGCAGCCTTGGTAGGGGAAATTCACCCCTCCACTTT
NA	NA	TRBV7-9	TRBJ1-2	CASSSGSGVGYTF	TGTGCCAGCAGCTCTGGATCAGGGGTCGGCTACACCTTC
NA	TRBD1	TRBV7-2	TRBJ1-2	CASSSPDRANYGYTF	TGTGCCAGCAGCTCCCCGGACAGGGCTAACTATGGCTACACCTTC
NA	NA	TRBV5-8	TRBJ2-3	CASSLAASSTDTQYF	TGTGCCAGCAGCTTGGCGGCTAGCAGCACAGATACGCAGTATTTT
NA	NA	TRBV7-2	TRBJ2-3	CASSSLAMSTDTQYF	TGTGCCAGCAGCTCCCTAGCCATGAGCACAGATACGCAGTATTTT
NA	TRBD1	TRBV5-8	TRBJ2-7	CASSSLWDSYYEQYF	TGTGCCAGCAGCTCCTTATGGGACAGCTATTACGAGCAGTACTTC
NA	NA	TRBV30	TRBJ1-3	CAWNLKSLTSGNTIYF	TGTGCCTGGAACCTGAAGAGCTTAACCTCTGGAAACACCATATATTTT
NA	NA	TRBV27	TRBJ1-1	CASSLTGGEPTEAFF	TGTGCCAGCAGTTTAACGGGGGGGGAACCCACTGAAGCTTTCTTT
NA	NA	TRBV2	TRBJ1-1	CASPGGGEAFF	TGTGCCAGCCCGGGAGGGGGTGAAGCTTTCTTT
NA	TRBD2	TRBV7-3	TRBJ2-1	CASSPSGTSGYNEQFF	TGTGCCAGCAGCCCCTCCGGGACTAGCGGTTACAATGAGCAGTTCTTC
NA	TRBD1	TRBV5-5	TRBJ1-2	CASSLRTGEDYGYTF	TGTGCCAGCAGCTTGAGGACAGGGGAGGACTATGGCTACACCTTC
NA	TRBD1	TRBV5-1	TRBJ1-4	CASSLKGQGEPGSEKLFF	TGCGCCAGCAGCTTGAAGGGACAGGGGGAACCCGGGTCTGAAAAACTGTTTTTT
NA	TRBD2	TRBV7-2	TRBJ2-2	CASSHPPSGGAGELFF	TGTGCCAGCAGCCATCCCCCCTCGGGAGGGGCCGGGGAGCTGTTTTTT
once	TRBD1	TRBV11-2	TRBJ2-3	CASTNYGTGFIPDTQYF	TGTGCCAGCACCAATTACGGGACAGGGTTTATTCCAGATACGCAGTATTTT
NA	NA	TRBV19	TRBJ1-5	CASRTENQPQHF	TGTGCCAGTAGGACAGAGAATCAGCCCCAGCATTTT
NA	TRBD1	TRBV6-1	TRBJ1-2	CAATGVIYGYTF	TGTGCCGCGACAGGGGTAATCTATGGCTACACCTTC
once	NA	TRBV5-1	TRBJ1-1	CASSLEVGGMNTEAFF	TGCGCCAGCAGCTTGGAGGTGGGGGGTATGAACACTGAAGCTTTCTTT
NA	TRBD1	TRBV2	TRBJ1-2	CASRDRVYGYTF	TGTGCCAGCAGGGACAGGGTCTATGGCTACACCTTC
NA	NA	TRBV5-5	TRBJ2-2	CASSLGGSGELFF	TGTGCCAGCAGCTTGGGAGGGTCCGGGGAGCTGTTTTTT
NA	NA	TRBV14	TRBJ1-6	CASSQDQGGLNSPLHF	TGTGCCAGCAGCCAAGATCAAGGGGGACTAAATTCACCCCTCCACTTT
few	NA	TRBV9	TRBJ1-1	CASSPSTEAFF	TGTGCCAGCAGCCCGAGCACTGAAGCTTTCTTT
NA	NA	TRBV1	TRBJ1-1	CTSSPFNRSRAFF	TGCACCAGCAGCCCTTTTAACAGGTCCCGAGCTTTCTTT
NA	TRBD2	TRBV6-4	TRBJ2-1	CASSDQSGAGNEQFF	TGTGCCAGCAGTGACCAAAGCGGGGCGGGGAATGAGCAGTTCTTC
NA	NA	TRBV20-1	TRBJ1-2	CSAREVPNRTF	TGCAGTGCTAGAGAAGTCCCTAACAGAACCTTC
NA	TRBD1	TRBV19	TRBJ1-2	CASKGQGLGYTF	TGTGCCAGTAAGGGACAGGGTCTTGGCTACACCTTC
NA	TRBD1	TRBV29-1	TRBJ1-2	CSADRGLNYGYTF	TGCAGCGCGGACAGGGGGCTTAACTATGGCTACACCTTC